These 28 T cell receptor beta chains share one sample of origin, sequenced in a study of shared clonotypes between healthy human individuals. Sequencing was performed with immunoSEQ multiplex PCR; in TCRdb, only in-frame clones are kept and a portion is missing. This table has some 630,000 clones, about three quarters appearing once. The material sequenced was memory CD4+ T cells sorted from blood. Subset given: CD45RA-negative fraction. Receptors originate from a young woman in good health.

The V call is TRBV27, the J call TRBJ2-5; D tentatively fits TRBD1 or TRBD2 (5 bases each). The CDR3 has 13 residues. In germline, CDR1 is MNHEY, CDR2 SMNVEV (reference sequence). Trimming removed 5 bases from V and 5 bases from J, with 12 bases in between. Written as DNA, the CDR3 is TGTGCCAGCAGTCCCATGGGGGTGGAGACCCAGTACTTC. The encoded protein is CASSPMGVETQYF.

The V gene is TRBV7-9, the J gene TRBJ2-3; TRBD1 agrees at 10 bases. Germline V gene lookup returns CDR1 SEHNR and CDR2 FQNEAQ (reference sequence). The length of the CDR3 is 16 residues. The V and J ends lost 5 bases and 4 bases, in that order; junction bases with no gene match: 9. As DNA, the CDR3 is TGTGCCAGCAGCCCGACGACAGGGGGCTATGCAGATACGCAGTATTTT. This translates into CASSPTTGGYADTQYF. The complete variable domain, with remaining parts taken from reference TRBV7-9 and TRBJ2-3, reads DTGVSQNPRHKITKRGQNVTFRCDPISEHNRLYWYRQTLGQGPEFLTYFQNEAQLEKSRLLSDRFSAERPKGSFSTLEIQRTEQGDSAMYLCASSPTTGGYADTQYFGPGTRLTVL.

The table lists this clone with many counts. Additional DNA sequences in this sample encode the identical CDR3. This rearrangement joins TRBV5-1 to TRBJ2-2; 11 bases match TRBD1. Germline V gene lookup returns CDR1 SGHRS and CDR2 YFSETQ. This CDR3 comprises 15 residues. V gave up 4 bases and J gave up 5 bases; unmatched junction bases: 4. In DNA form, the CDR3 reads TGCGCCAGCAGCCCCGGGACAGGGGGAACCGGGGAGCTGTTTTTT. Protein product: CASSPGTGGTGELFF.

CDR3 sequence: CAWSVLGGGNQPQHF. The CDR3 nucleotides read TGTGCCTGGAGTGTACTGGGGGGCGGCAATCAGCCCCAGCATTTT. The chain uses TRBV30 and TRBJ1-5; weak D call: TRBD1 (6 bases). The CDR3 is 15 amino acids. V shed 0 bases and J shed 2 bases, with 11 bases lying between them. The germline gives CDR1 GTSNPN, CDR2 SVGIG (reference sequence).

The chain uses TRBV5-1 and TRBJ2-7; D uncertain. Germline loops: CDR1 SGHRS, CDR2 YFSETQ. The CDR3 length is 15 residues. Deletions cut 0 bases from V and 4 bases from J, with 14 bases between. The chain's CDR3 is CASSLDSSFSYEQYF. CDR3 in DNA: TGCGCCAGCAGCTTGGATTCTAGTTTTTCTTACGAGCAGTACTTC.

CDR3 in DNA: TGTGCCAGCACCGAGAGGGGCGCAGGAGGCCCAAAGAACGAGCAGTACTTC. Residues: CASTERGAGGPKNEQYF. The J gene is TRBJ2-7, the V gene TRBV2; either TRBD1 or TRBD2 may fit D (5 bases each). V was cut by 7 bases and J by 5 bases, with 27 bases left in between. Germline V gene data show CDR1 as SNHLY and CDR2 as FYNNEI. CDR3 length: 17 residues.

The V and J genes are TRBV7-6 and TRBJ2-2; possibly TRBD1 or TRBD2 for D (6 bases each). CDR1 and CDR2 (germline): SGHVS, FNYEAQ. CDR3 length: 16 residues. The V end was cut by 4 bases, the J end by 0 bases, with 12 bases between. In nucleotides, the CDR3 is TGTGCCAGCAGCTCAGTAGGGGGGACGAACACCGGGGAGCTGTTTTTT. Translation gives CASSSVGGTNTGELFF.

This chain links TRBV19 with TRBJ1-5, with D maybe TRBD1 (5 bases). Trimming took 7 bases from V and 3 from J, leaving 16 bases between them. The CDR3 extends over 15 amino acids. Per the germline V gene, CDR1 is LNHDA and CDR2 is SQIVND (reference sequence). This CDR3 is CASTNERGFNQPQHF. The CDR3 region has the DNA TGTGCCAGTACTAATGAAAGGGGTTTCAATCAGCCCCAGCATTTT.

The rearrangement links TRBV4-1 to TRBJ2-1, with D possibly TRBD2 on 7 matching bases. CDR3 length equals 19 residues. Trimming pared 0 bases from V and 2 bases from J, leaving 20 bases between. CDR1 is MGHRA and CDR2 is YSYEKL in the germline V gene. The CDR3 nucleotides are TGCGCCAGCAGCCAAGAAGGGGGGAGGGTAGTTGGGACCTACAATGAGCAGTTCTTC. Translating it yields CASSQEGGRVVGTYNEQFF.

This chain uses TRBV6-5 with TRBJ2-7; D is undetermined. The ends were cut back, 4 bases at V and 2 bases at J, with 9 bases in the middle. The V gene's germline CDR1 is MNHEY and CDR2 SVGAGI. This CDR3 is built from 13 residues. This chain's CDR3 is CASSSGGTYEQYF. In DNA, the CDR3 is TGTGCCAGCAGTTCAGGCGGAACCTACGAGCAGTACTTC.

The CDR3 nucleotides read TGCGCCAGCAGCTCAAGAGGAGGTATTAATGAAAAACTGTTTTTT. It translates to CASSSRGGINEKLFF. The rearrangement joins TRBV4-1 to TRBJ1-4; no definite D call. V was shortened by 5 bases and J by 4 bases, with 14 bases between the two germline ends. The CDR3 runs 15 residues. Looked up from germline, CDR1 is MGHRA and CDR2 is YSYEKL.

This clone appeared a single time. The V gene is TRBV21-1, the J gene TRBJ2-7; the tabulated D call, TRBD2, remains unverified against the DNA. TRBV21-1 is designated a pseudogene. The CDR3 contains 13 residues. Written as DNA, the CDR3 is TGTGCCCGCCATAGCGGGACGAGACACGAGCAGTACTTC. Amino acids: CARHSGTRHEQYF.

This clone has just a few counts. The CDR3 loop reads CASWRPGLLTDTQYF. The DNA of the CDR3 is TGTGCCAGCTGGAGGCCGGGACTTCTCACAGATACGCAGTATTTT. The V gene is TRBV27, the J gene TRBJ2-3, with a possible D match to TRBD2 (6 bases). The V end lost 8 bases, the J end lost 2 bases, and 17 bases lay between the germline ends. The CDR3 consists of 15 residues. CDR1 is MNHEY, CDR2 SMNVEV, per germline (reference sequence).

The chain is built from TRBV2 and TRBJ1-1; tentative D call: TRBD1 (6 bases). Trimming took off 8 bases at V and 3 bases at J, with 16 bases between the two ends. Germline CDR1 is SNHLY and CDR2 is FYNNEI. CDR3 size: 14 residues. The CDR3 region has the DNA TGTGCCAGCCCATCCAGGGGAATCCACACTGAAGCTTTCTTT. Translating it yields CASPSRGIHTEAFF. Based on the CDR3 plus reference TRBV2 and TRBJ1-1, the full variable domain is EPEVTQTPSHQVTQMGQEVILRCVPISNHLYFYWYRQILGQKVEFLVSFYNNEISEKSEIFDDQFSVERPDGSNFTLKIRSTKLEDSAMYFCASPSRGIHTEAFFGQGTRLTVV.

This rearrangement joins TRBV6-5 to TRBJ1-5; D unresolved. This CDR3 comprises 13 residues. Germline V gives CDR1 MNHEY, CDR2 SVGAGI. Deletions cut 7 bases from V and 9 bases from J, with 16 bases between. CDR3 bases: TGTGCCAGCACCCCGGGGAGCGGACGGCCCCAGCATTTT. The encoded protein is CASTPGSGRPQHF.

This chain uses TRBV7-3 with TRBJ2-2, with TRBD1 matching 8 bases. The V and J ends lost 9 bases and 1 base, in that order; junction bases with no gene match: 4. Germline CDR1 SGHTA, CDR2 FQGTGA. This CDR3 has 14 residues. CDR3 region: CASKTGENTGELFF. Written as DNA, the CDR3 is TGTGCCAGTAAGACAGGGGAGAACACCGGGGAGCTGTTTTTT. The variable domain in full, with the rest retrieved from reference TRBV7-3 and TRBJ2-2, is GAGVSQTPSNKVTEKGKYVELRCDPISGHTALYWYRQSLGQGPEFLIYFQGTGAADDSGLPNDRFFAVRPEGSVSTLKIQRTERGDSAVYLCASKTGENTGELFFGEGSRLTVL.

The chain couples TRBV6-5 to TRBJ2-1; tentative D call: TRBD2 (6 bases). The CDR3 covers 14 residues. The V gene's germline CDR1 is MNHEY and CDR2 SVGAGI. V was trimmed by 5 bases and J by 6 bases, leaving 14 bases between them. Here the CDR3 reads CASSNPRGGNEQFF. CDR3 DNA: TGTGCCAGCAGTAATCCCCGGGGAGGCAATGAGCAGTTCTTC.

Only a few counts were recorded for this clone. The V and J genes are TRBV19 and TRBJ1-5; no definite D call. Germline V gives CDR1 LNHDA, CDR2 SQIVND (reference sequence). The CDR3 consists of 15 residues. V lost 5 bases to trimming and J lost 0 bases, with 11 bases between them. In nucleotides, the CDR3 is TGTGCCAGTAGTGTCGTCCATAATAGCAATCAGCCCCAGCATTTT. Its protein is CASSVVHNSNQPQHF.

The rearrangement uses TRBV19 and TRBJ1-1; tentative D call: TRBD1 (5 bases). Trimming took 5 bases from V and 4 from J, leaving 11 bases between them. Germline values: CDR1 LNHDA, CDR2 SQIVND (reference sequence). This CDR3 has 13 residues. The CDR3 nucleotides are TGTGCCAGTAGTTGGGGGAGGTTCACTGAAGCTTTCTTT. Translation gives CASSWGRFTEAFF.

This chain uses TRBV28 with TRBJ2-7; unclear D gene. There are 14 residues in the CDR3. Germline V gene data show CDR1 as MDHEN and CDR2 as SYDVKM. V lost 2 bases, J lost 5 bases, and 13 bases lay in between. The CDR3 reads CASSLGSGLNEQYF. For the CDR3, the DNA is TGTGCCAGCAGTTTAGGATCAGGCTTGAACGAGCAGTACTTC.

The genes are TRBV7-3 and TRBJ1-2; D is ambiguous. The CDR3 totals 11 residues. Germline V gene lookup returns CDR1 SGHTA and CDR2 FQGTGA. V was cut by 7 bases and J by 8 bases, with 11 bases left in between. The CDR3 is CASILSRGYTF. The CDR3 bases are TGTGCCAGCATCCTATCGAGGGGCTACACCTTC.

Ten or more counts support this clone. The chain joins TRBV28 to TRBJ2-7, with 7 bases identical to TRBD2. The CDR3 has 14 amino acids. With 6 bases clipped from V and 3 bases from J, the junction kept 8 bases outside the gene matches. CDR1 MDHEN and CDR2 SYDVKM come from the germline V gene. The CDR3 sequence is CASRPSGNLYEQYF. In DNA form, the CDR3 reads TGTGCCAGCAGACCCAGCGGGAACCTCTACGAGCAGTACTTC.

The genes are TRBV7-9 and TRBJ2-7; weak D call: TRBD1 (5 bases). The germline gives CDR1 SEHNR, CDR2 FQNEAQ (reference sequence). With 5 bases removed from V and 2 bases from J, the gap between germline ends came to 22 bases. The CDR3 consists of 17 residues. This CDR3 reads CASSPPGQGLLTYEQYF. CDR3 DNA: TGTGCCAGCAGCCCACCGGGTCAGGGCCTTTTGACCTACGAGCAGTACTTC.

The chain combines TRBV19 with TRBJ2-1; 14 bases line up with TRBD2. V dropped 2 bases and J dropped 8; count of bases not matched to a gene: 8. The germline V gene has CDR1 LNHDA and CDR2 SQIVND (reference sequence). The CDR3 loop spans 17 amino acids. CDR3 sequence (DNA): TGTGCCAGTAGTATACTGCCGACTAGCGGGAGGGCCCATGAGCAGTTCTTC. It specifies CASSILPTSGRAHEQFF.

A note on this clone: The same CDR3 can be traced to other DNA sequences in this sample. V is TRBV19 and J is TRBJ2-5; D is possibly TRBD2 (6 bases). Trimming pared 6 bases from V and 2 bases from J, leaving 10 bases between. This CDR3 has 13 amino acids. CDR1 LNHDA and CDR2 SQIVND come from the germline V gene (reference sequence). CDR3 residues: CASSGTGQETQYF. The CDR3, as DNA: TGTGCCAGTAGCGGGACTGGACAAGAGACCCAGTACTTC.

V and J are TRBV11-2 and TRBJ2-1; 7 bases fit TRBD2. With 3 bases clipped from V and 2 bases from J, the junction kept 10 bases outside the gene matches. Germline values: CDR1 SGHAT, CDR2 FQNNGV. The CDR3 runs to 17 residues. CDR3 bases: TGTGCCAGCAGCTTGGAATCGACTAGCTGGACCTACAATGAGCAGTTCTTC. It yields the protein CASSLESTSWTYNEQFF.

The chain combines TRBV28 with TRBJ1-2; no clear D gene. Trimming took off 7 bases at V and 4 bases at J, with 13 bases between the two ends. The CDR3 totals 13 residues. Germline lookup yields CDR1 MDHEN and CDR2 SYDVKM. This CDR3 reads CASTPGSGYGYTF. The CDR3 DNA reads TGTGCCAGCACTCCCGGGTCAGGCTATGGCTACACCTTC.

This rearrangement joins TRBV5-1 to TRBJ2-7; D gene uncertain. The germline gives CDR1 SGHRS, CDR2 YFSETQ. CDR3 size: 13 residues. Trimming took 0 bases from V and 2 from J, leaving 6 bases between them. The CDR3: CASSLGKTYEQYF. As DNA, the CDR3 is TGCGCCAGCAGCTTGGGGAAAACCTACGAGCAGTACTTC. The full variable domain, in which reference TRBV5-1 and TRBJ2-7 provide the parts outside the CDR3, is KAGVTQTPRYLIKTRGQQVTLSCSPISGHRSVSWYQQTPGQGLQFLFEYFSETQRNKGNFPGRFSGRQFSNSRSEMNVSTLELGDSALYLCASSLGKTYEQYFGPGTRLTVT.